A selection of T cell receptor beta chains follows, all from one sample in a study of cytomegalovirus exposure and HLA in healthy donors. The table came from immunoSEQ multiplex PCR; TCRdb's copy has only in-frame clones and leaves some out. The sample has approximately 150,000 clones; approximately 84% are singletons. The sample comprised PBMCs. These receptors were obtained from a man over 45 in good health and CMV-seropositive. Both conserved end residues are trimmed from each CDR3.

V gene: TRBV2
CDR3 length: 11
CDR3 protein: ARSRGLTDTQY

V gene: TRBV5-1
CDR3 length: 12
CDR3 protein: ASSALQGEDGYT

V gene: TRBV5-1
CDR3 length: 14
CDR3 protein: ASSLARGGSSYEQY

V gene: TRBV5-6
CDR3 length: 13
CDR3 protein: ASSLRDRKADTQY

V gene: TRBV7-2
CDR3 length: 12
CDR3 protein: ASSLVVSGNTIY

V gene: TRBV18
CDR3 length: 14
CDR3 protein: ASSQPGTGFGNTIY

V gene: TRBV2
CDR3 length: 9
CDR3 protein: ASLDRYGYT

V gene: TRBV7-8
CDR3 length: 12
CDR3 protein: ASSLRTVNTEAF

V gene: TRBV7-9
CDR3 length: 13
CDR3 protein: ASSIPQGRQETQY

V gene: TRBV10-3
CDR3 length: 12
CDR3 protein: AITTGGMNTEAF

V gene: TRBV27
CDR3 length: 13
CDR3 protein: ASSLDRLRNTEAF

V gene: TRBV29-1
CDR3 length: 14
CDR3 protein: SVRVGRSPSGNTIY

V gene: TRBV4-3
CDR3 length: 15
CDR3 protein: ASSQGLLAGGPGEQF

V gene: TRBV5-1
CDR3 length: 13
CDR3 protein: ASSLGGAYNSPLH

V gene: TRBV4-1
CDR3 length: 13
CDR3 protein: ASSSTGDASQPQH

V gene: TRBV11-2
CDR3 length: 12
CDR3 protein: ASSLRTVTHEQF

V gene: TRBV6-5
CDR3 length: 11
CDR3 protein: ASSSRLANEQF

V gene: TRBV6-5
CDR3 length: 12
CDR3 protein: ASSSDRANQPQH

V gene: TRBV4-1
CDR3 length: 13
CDR3 protein: ASSQPTGGNQPQH

V gene: TRBV4-1
CDR3 length: 13
CDR3 protein: ASSQPGTGRNEAF

V gene: TRBV7-6
CDR3 length: 14
CDR3 protein: ASSPGTSGGAYEQY

V gene: TRBV5-1
CDR3 length: 15
CDR3 protein: ASSPGASGTPTDTQY

V gene: TRBV6-5
CDR3 length: 13
CDR3 protein: ASSPRWGDTDTQY

V gene: TRBV7-2
CDR3 length: 10
CDR3 protein: ASSMTGAGYT

V gene: TRBV5-1
CDR3 length: 12
CDR3 protein: ASSLDGGNNEQF

V gene: TRBV5-5
CDR3 length: 13
CDR3 protein: ASSGPGGSGNTIY

V gene: TRBV10-2
CDR3 length: 11
CDR3 protein: ASNDRRNSPLH

V gene: TRBV29-1
CDR3 length: 10
CDR3 protein: SVEQNQETQY

V gene: TRBV27
CDR3 length: 11
CDR3 protein: ASSIQGFAEAF

V gene: TRBV5-1
CDR3 length: 13
CDR3 protein: ASSSTSGGTDTQY

V gene: TRBV5-8
CDR3 length: 14
CDR3 protein: ASSVGQRASTDTQY

V gene: TRBV27
CDR3 length: 13
CDR3 protein: ASRPTRLAGTRQY

V gene: TRBV29-1
CDR3 length: 10
CDR3 protein: SVSPAGYEQY

V gene: TRBV2
CDR3 length: 11
CDR3 protein: ASSLDREDTQY

V gene: TRBV11-2
CDR3 length: 13
CDR3 protein: ASSPGRGSNQPQH

V gene: TRBV14
CDR3 length: 13
CDR3 protein: ASSRGTGKPGELF

V gene: TRBV7-9
CDR3 length: 9
CDR3 protein: ASSFITEAF

V gene: TRBV5-1
CDR3 length: 13
CDR3 protein: ASSLQGQGRYEQY

V gene: TRBV2
CDR3 length: 14
CDR3 protein: ASSEALRGYSTEAF

V gene: TRBV6-5
CDR3 length: 11
CDR3 protein: ASSYVRADTQY

V gene: TRBV15
CDR3 length: 9
CDR3 protein: ATSPGYGAF

V gene: TRBV30
CDR3 length: 13
CDR3 protein: AWSALGFGGTEAF

V gene: TRBV18
CDR3 length: 12
CDR3 protein: ASSPSARAHGYT

V gene: TRBV27
CDR3 length: 12
CDR3 protein: ASSFRGSGTEAF

V gene: TRBV6-5
CDR3 length: 11
CDR3 protein: ASSARWDEKLF